This section outlines one T cell receptor (beta chain) sequence together with its context. Following extraction, RNA underwent reverse transcription to cDNA, which served as the sequencing template. Profiling relied on immunoSEQ multiplex PCR, and the TCRdb table lists in-frame clones only, not all of them. The sample lists about 190,000 clones; around 58% were seen once. The CDR3 is 12 residues long. Germline lookup yields CDR1 SNHLY and CDR2 FYNNEI. V gave up 3 bases and J gave up 5 bases, with 5 bases separating them. The data are from a study of CD8+ T cells in alopecia areata. About the research overall: Tofacitinib ran for 6 to 18 months before 6 months off drug.

Regarding treatment: oral pan-JAK inhibitor, 5-10 mg twice daily. Sequencing used CD8+ T cells sorted from blood, obtained at week 24, from a patient treated with tofacitinib. This rearrangement joins TRBV2 to TRBJ2-1, with D hard to call. This clonotype originated in a human donor with alopecia areata. CDR3 sequence reads: CASSDTDNEQFF. The CDR3 DNA reads TGTGCCAGCAGTGACACGGACAATGAGCAGTTCTTC. Using reference TRBV2 and TRBJ2-1 for the parts outside the CDR3, the full variable domain is EPEVTQTPSHQVTQMGQEVILRCVPISNHLYFYWYRQILGQKVEFLVSFYNNEISEKSEIFDDQFSVERPDGSNFTLKIRSTKLEDSAMYFCASSDTDNEQFFGPGTRLTVL.